This T cell receptor beta chain comes out of a study of blood T cells in healthy people across ages. This clonotype came up a few times. The antigen is undetermined. Study-wide results and limits: No one knew whether donors had CMV, which possibly confounded expanded clonotype changes.

The CDR3 has 14 amino acids. The germline V gene encodes CDR1 LGHNA and CDR2 YSLEER. Trimming took off 1 base at V and 5 bases at J, with 9 bases between the two ends. A J-beta primer mix and a sample-barcoded 5' primer were used in a second PCR of roughly 6 to 11 cycles. In TCRdb, the 5' RACE reads were re-called with MiXCR into one record per CDR3 protein. This table has about 830,000 distinct CDR3 sequences, approximately 67% appearing once. The V and J genes are TRBV4-3 and TRBJ2-1; no definite D call. Material: blood. The receptor was derived from a man aged 30 to 39 in good health. The CDR3 loop reads CASSQGRKNNEQFF. The CDR3 DNA is TGCGCCAGCAGCCAAGGACGGAAGAACAATGAGCAGTTCTTC.